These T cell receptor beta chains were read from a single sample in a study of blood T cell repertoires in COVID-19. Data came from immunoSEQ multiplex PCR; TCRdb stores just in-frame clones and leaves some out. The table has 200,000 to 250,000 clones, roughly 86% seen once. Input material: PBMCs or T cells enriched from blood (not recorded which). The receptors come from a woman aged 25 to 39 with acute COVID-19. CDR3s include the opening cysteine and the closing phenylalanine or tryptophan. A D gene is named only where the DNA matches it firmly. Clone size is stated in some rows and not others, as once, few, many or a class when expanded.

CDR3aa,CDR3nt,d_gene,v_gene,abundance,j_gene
CASSESAGERTGELFF,TGTGCCAGCAGTGAATCTGCGGGGGAGCGCACCGGGGAGCTGTTTTTT,TRBD2,TRBV6-1,NA,TRBJ2-2
CASSHQGSGYTF,TGTGCCAGCAGTCACCAGGGTTCTGGCTACACCTTC,NA,TRBV12-3/TRBV12-4,NA,TRBJ1-2
CASNNPRGRETQYF,TGTGCCAGCAACAACCCGCGGGGTAGGGAGACCCAGTACTTC,NA,TRBV28,NA,TRBJ2-5
CASSQDPGVFSGNTIYF,TGTGCCAGCAGCCAAGACCCCGGGGTTTTCTCTGGAAACACCATATATTTT,NA,TRBV14,many,TRBJ1-3
CASSWVRSGEQFF,TGTGCCAGCAGTTGGGTTAGGTCGGGTGAGCAGTTCTTC,NA,TRBV12-3/TRBV12-4,NA,TRBJ2-1
CASSYEPYINEQFF,TGTGCCAGCAGTTACGAGCCCTATATAAATGAGCAGTTCTTC,NA,TRBV6-2/TRBV6-3,NA,TRBJ2-1
CASSPFQETQYF,TGTGCCAGCAGCCCCTTCCAAGAGACCCAGTACTTC,NA,TRBV9,NA,TRBJ2-5
CASSPLGGTEAFF,TGCGCCAGCAGCCCACTGGGAGGGACTGAAGCTTTCTTT,NA,TRBV4-3,NA,TRBJ1-1
CASSLEGDRRKGFF,TGCGCCAGCAGCTTGGAGGGGGACAGGCGGAAAGGTTTCTTT,TRBD1,TRBV5-1,NA,TRBJ1-1
CASSLFSGQGVQAYGYTF,TGTGCCAGCAGCTTATTTTCGGGGCAGGGGGTCCAAGCCTATGGCTACACCTTC,TRBD1,TRBV11-2,few,TRBJ1-2
CATSRVWTLESRNTEAFF,TGTGCCACCAGCAGAGTATGGACTCTGGAGTCCCGGAACACTGAAGCTTTCTTT,NA,TRBV15,NA,TRBJ1-1
CASSQDGDSENTEAFF,TGCGCCAGCAGCCAAGATGGGGACAGTGAAAACACTGAAGCTTTCTTT,TRBD1,TRBV4-3,NA,TRBJ1-1
CASSYGGYNEQFF,TGTGCCAGCAGCTACGGGGGCTACAATGAGCAGTTCTTC,NA,TRBV11-3,few,TRBJ2-1
CASSQGNRLRTRDYGYTF,TGCGCCAGCAGCCAAGGAAACCGCCTGCGGACGAGGGACTATGGCTACACCTTC,NA,TRBV4-1,NA,TRBJ1-2
CAIATGGAGQPQHF,TGTGCCATAGCCACAGGGGGCGCGGGTCAGCCCCAGCATTTT,TRBD1,TRBV10-3,NA,TRBJ1-5
CASSPRRQGQETQYF,TGTGCCAGCTCACCACGTCGTCAGGGGCAAGAGACCCAGTACTTC,NA,TRBV18,NA,TRBJ2-5
CASSIRGQPQHF,TGTGCCAGTAGTATAAGAGGACAGCCCCAGCATTTT,NA,TRBV19,NA,TRBJ1-5
CASSPGTNQPQHF,TGTGCCAGTAGTCCAGGGACAAATCAGCCCCAGCATTTT,NA,TRBV19,many,TRBJ1-5
CASSSPFRYSEAFF,TGTGCCAGCAGCTCCCCATTCAGGTACTCTGAAGCTTTCTTT,NA,TRBV5-8,NA,TRBJ1-1
CASTRGRSYNEQFF,TGTGCCAGCACCAGAGGGCGGTCCTACAATGAGCAGTTCTTC,NA,TRBV3-1/TRBV3-2,NA,TRBJ2-1
CASSRTGLLYTF,TGTGCCAGCAGTCGGACAGGACTACTCTACACCTTC,TRBD1,TRBV5-6,few,TRBJ1-2
CASSLSLDRGRTEAFF,TGTGCCAGCAGCCTCTCCCTGGACAGGGGACGCACTGAAGCTTTCTTT,TRBD1,TRBV7-9,NA,TRBJ1-1
CASSADRNTEAFF,TGTGCCAGCAGCGCAGACAGAAACACTGAAGCTTTCTTT,NA,TRBV5-8,NA,TRBJ1-1
CASSRHRDSLWGYTF,TGTGCCAGCAGCCGACATCGGGACAGCCTATGGGGCTACACCTTC,TRBD1,TRBV6-5,NA,TRBJ1-2